This is a list of T cell receptor beta chains from one sample in a study of blood T cell repertoires in COVID-19. Using immunoSEQ multiplex PCR, the repertoire was profiled, and TCRdb retains in-frame clones only, with some absent. This sample has approximately 150,000 clones, with 80% to 85% found just once. The sequenced sample was peripheral blood. The receptor source for this set is a man aged 70 or older with active or convalescent COVID-19. Both conserved end residues are part of each CDR3. The D gene is left open where the match is weak. Clone size is shown for a subset of rows, as once, few, many or a class of expanded clone.

d_call	clone_size	v_call	j_call	cdr3_nt	cdr3_aa
-	once	TRBV7-9	TRBJ1-5	TGTGCCAGCAGCTTTGTGGGGCAGAGCAATCAGCCCCAGCATTTT	CASSFVGQSNQPQHF
TRBD1	-	TRBV18	TRBJ2-7	TGTGCCAGCTCACCGCGACAGGGGGCCTTTGGCTACGAGCAGTACTTC	CASSPRQGAFGYEQYF
-	once	TRBV7-9	TRBJ1-1	TGTGCCAGCAGCTTAGCGGGCGCGGGGGGCGAAGCTTTCTTT	CASSLAGAGGEAFF
-	-	TRBV11-2	TRBJ2-3	TGTGCCAGCAGCTTAGTTGGGCTAAGCACAGATACGCAGTATTTT	CASSLVGLSTDTQYF
TRBD1	-	TRBV14	TRBJ1-2	TGTGCCAGCAGCTCGGGACAGTCCTATGGCTACACCTTC	CASSSGQSYGYTF
TRBD1	-	TRBV9	TRBJ1-6	TGTGCCAGCAGCGTAGGGCAGGGGGGTTCACCCCTCCACTTT	CASSVGQGGSPLHF
TRBD1	few	TRBV6-6	TRBJ1-2	TGTGCCAGCAGTTACTCGGGGACAGTTGGCTACACCTTC	CASSYSGTVGYTF
-	once	TRBV3-1/TRBV3-2	TRBJ1-1	TGTGCCAGCAGCCCGAGTCGGGCCGGGGGATTTGTTGACACTGAAGCTTTCTTT	CASSPSRAGGFVDTEAFF
-	-	TRBV27	TRBJ1-1	TGTGCCAGCAGTTTTGGCGGGCCGAACACTGAAGCTTTCTTT	CASSFGGPNTEAFF
TRBD2	-	TRBV19	TRBJ2-1	TGTGCCAGTAGTAGAAGACTAGCGATAGCCGAAGTAATTTCCTACAATGAGCAGTTCTTC	CASSRRLAIAEVISYNEQFF
-	-	TRBV7-8	TRBJ1-2	TGTGCCAGCAACCCCGGAGGGGACGACTATGGCTACACCTTC	CASNPGGDDYGYTF
-	few	TRBV7-9	TRBJ2-7	TGTGCCAGCAGCCCCCTGATCCAGGGCTACGAGCAGTACTTC	CASSPLIQGYEQYF
TRBD1	-	TRBV10-3	TRBJ2-7	TGTGCCATCAGTGCCGGGGACAGGATCTACGAGCAGTACTTC	CAISAGDRIYEQYF
TRBD1	-	TRBV2	TRBJ1-1	TGTGCCAGCAGTGATGGGACAGGCGAAGGGGCCACTGAAGCTTTCTTT	CASSDGTGEGATEAFF
TRBD2	-	TRBV25-1	TRBJ2-1	TGTGCCAGCAGTGAATTGGTAGCGGGAGCGGAAAATGAGCAGTTCTTC	CASSELVAGAENEQFF
-	-	TRBV11-2	TRBJ2-3	TGTGCCAGCAGCTGGAGGGAAGGCACAGATACGCAGTATTTT	CASSWREGTDTQYF
-	once	TRBV18	TRBJ1-1	TGTGCCAGCTCACCTACAAATACAGGGACGACTGAAGCTTTCTTT	CASSPTNTGTTEAFF
-	-	TRBV3-1/TRBV3-2	TRBJ1-1	TGTGCCAGCAGCCAAGATCGGGAGAGGAACACTGAAGCTTTCTTT	CASSQDRERNTEAFF
-	-	TRBV7-3	TRBJ2-1	TGTGCCAGCAGCTTAACCAGACAGGACAATGAGCAGTTCTTC	CASSLTRQDNEQFF
TRBD2	-	TRBV5-4	TRBJ2-3	TGTGCCAGCAGGAGGGGACTAGCGGGGAAAAGCACAGATACGCAGTATTTT	CASRRGLAGKSTDTQYF
TRBD2	once	TRBV27	TRBJ2-1	TGTGCCAGCAATCCGGGAGGGGGGTATGAGCAGTTCTTC	CASNPGGGYEQFF
TRBD1	-	TRBV29-1	TRBJ1-2	TGCAGCGCCAACGGACAGGGAAGAAATAACTATGGCTACACCTTC	CSANGQGRNNYGYTF
TRBD1	few	TRBV3-1/TRBV3-2	TRBJ1-2	TGTGCCAGCAGCCCCCAACCGGGCAGGGGGGACTATGGCTACACCTTC	CASSPQPGRGDYGYTF
TRBD1	-	TRBV24-1	TRBJ2-6	TGTGCCACCAGCCACCGGGACAGGGGGCAAGGGGCCAACGTCCTGACTTTC	CATSHRDRGQGANVLTF
TRBD1	-	TRBV5-1	TRBJ2-2	TGCGCCAGCAGCTTGGACGGACAGGGTTTCAACACCGGGGAGCTGTTTTTT	CASSLDGQGFNTGELFF
TRBD1	-	TRBV11-2	TRBJ2-7	TGTGCCAGCAGCCGGCGGACAGGGGGCCACGAGCAGTACTTC	CASSRRTGGHEQYF
-	few	TRBV28	TRBJ2-3	TGTGCCAGCAGTTTCGGCGGGGCAGGGGGTGCAGATACGCAGTATTTT	CASSFGGAGGADTQYF
-	once	TRBV29-1	TRBJ2-3	TGCAGCGTTGGGGAGATCACAGATACGCAGTATTTT	CSVGEITDTQYF
TRBD2	-	TRBV5-1	TRBJ2-5	TGCGCCAGCAGCTTGTTAGCGGGAGGGCAAGAGACCCAGTACTTC	CASSLLAGGQETQYF